This TCR beta chain was obtained from a study of control samples from healthy donors and cancer patients. Per germline, CDR1 LGHDT and CDR2 YNNKEL (reference sequence). V was clipped by 0 bases and J by 2 bases, with 8 bases between them. The length of the CDR3 is 14 residues. Only in-frame clones appear in the TCRdb table, and some are missing; sequencing was by immunoSEQ multiplex PCR. The sample includes 160,000 or so clones, 94% of them seen just once. The sequencing input was blood. The clonotype comes from a woman between 35 and 50 years old in good health. The chain uses TRBV3-1 (or the pseudogene TRBV3-2) and TRBJ2-7; D ambiguous. CDR3 in DNA: TGTGCCAGCAGCCAAGATATGGCTACCTACGAGCAGTACTTC. Translating it yields CASSQDMATYEQYF.